The rows below give T cell receptor beta chains drawn from one sample of a study of shared T cell receptors in the human thymus. Clones were sequenced by immunoSEQ multiplex PCR, and TCRdb holds only the in-frame ones, with some missing. The table has approximately 68,000 clones, about 95% seen once. Sequencing was performed on thymocytes. Every receptor here comes from a human donor. Both conserved end residues are part of each CDR3. D genes are given only for firm matches. Not all rows give a size; the values are once, few, many and, for expanded clones, a class.

TRBV7-6	TRBJ2-3	NA	NA	TGTGCCAGCAGCTTAGAACCGCAGGGCACCGATACGCAGTATTTT	CASSLEPQGTDTQYF
TRBV28	TRBJ2-1	TRBD1	once	TGTGCCAGCAGTTTCTCGGGACAGGCTTACAATGAGCAGTTCTTC	CASSFSGQAYNEQFF
TRBV10-3	TRBJ1-1	NA	NA	TGTGCCATCAGTGAGACGGCAGTCGTCATGAACACTGAAGCTTTCTTT	CAISETAVVMNTEAFF
TRBV6-1	TRBJ2-7	TRBD1	NA	TGTGCCAGCAGCTTCAGGGGGGAGCAGTACTTC	CASSFRGEQYF
TRBV2	TRBJ2-7	NA	NA	TGTGCCAGCAGAGGTGGCTTCGGGTTCGAGCAGTACTTC	CASRGGFGFEQYF
TRBV11-2	TRBJ1-2	NA	NA	TGTGCCAGCAGCTTAGAGGACAGCCTTAACTGGGGCTACACCTTC	CASSLEDSLNWGYTF
TRBV5-4	TRBJ1-2	TRBD1	NA	TGTGCCAGCAGCTTGAGACGGAAGGGGGCGAGCGACAAGATCTATGGCTACACCTTC	CASSLRRKGASDKIYGYTF
TRBV27	TRBJ2-5	NA	NA	TGTGCCAGCAGTTTATTGAATTGCGGACGACCTAATCAAGAGACCCAGTACTTC	CASSLLNCGRPNQETQYF
TRBV9	TRBJ2-2	TRBD1	NA	TGTGCCAGCAGCCTAAGACAGGGAGTAGACACCGGGGAGCTGTTTTTT	CASSLRQGVDTGELFF
TRBV14	TRBJ2-1	NA	NA	TGTGCCAGCAGCCAAAGGGGGGACCCCCGGGGCAATGAGCAGTTCTTC	CASSQRGDPRGNEQFF
TRBV14	TRBJ2-3	NA	NA	TGTGCCAGCAGCCAAGAATCCAGCACAGATACGCAGTATTTT	CASSQESSTDTQYF
TRBV19	TRBJ1-3	NA	NA	TGTGCCAGTAGTATAGGGGCAGGGGAATCTGGAAACACCATATATTTT	CASSIGAGESGNTIYF
TRBV5-8	TRBJ1-4	TRBD1	NA	TGTGCCAGCAGCTTGTCTTCAGGGGGCAGGGATAATGAAAAACTGTTTTTT	CASSLSSGGRDNEKLFF
TRBV7-2	TRBJ1-4	TRBD1	NA	TGTGCCAGCAGCCCGACACTCCCGGGACAGGGATTTAATGAAAAACTGTTTTTT	CASSPTLPGQGFNEKLFF